This T cell receptor beta chain stems from a study of blood T cells in healthy people across ages. Study-wide findings and caveats: As naive T cell percentage varied, TCR beta diversity correlated strongly with it. There was no known CMV status for donors, so expanded clonotype changes were possibly confounded.

Using a J-beta primer mix together with a sample-barcoded 5' primer, a second PCR was run for roughly 7 to 11 cycles. Through a template-switch adaptor with 12 random nucleotides, each cDNA molecule received a tag. Each sample yielded at least 2.5 million CDR3-containing paired-end reads. From the 5' RACE reads, TCRdb called clonotypes with MiXCR, one entry per CDR3 protein. The sample lists 2 million or so distinct CDR3 sequences, roughly 52% occurring once. About this clonotype itself: What it binds is not known.

The sequence came from a woman between 35 and 50 years old in good health. The sample comprised blood.

CDR3 loop: CASILDRVNTEAFF. The CDR3 coding sequence is TGTGCCAGCATCCTGGACAGGGTGAACACTGAAGCTTTCTTT. The V and J genes are TRBV5-5 and TRBJ1-1, with 8 bases matching TRBD1. V was clipped by 6 bases and J by 0 bases; unmatched bases: 4. Germline lookup yields CDR1 SGHKS and CDR2 YYEKEE (reference sequence). The CDR3 is 14 amino acids.